These T cell receptor beta chains were read from a single sample in a study of blood T cells in healthy people across ages. From the 5' RACE reads, TCRdb called clonotypes with MiXCR, one entry per CDR3 protein. This table has 1,300,000 or so distinct CDR3 sequences, approximately 63% appearing once. The specimen sequenced was blood. These receptors were obtained from a man between 18 and 29 years old in good health. CDR3s include the opening cysteine and the closing phenylalanine or tryptophan. D genes are given only for firm matches. Clone sizes are given selectively: once, few, many, or a class where the clone is expanded.

NA TRBJ1-5 few 13 TRBV29-1 TGCAGCGTTGGAGGGCCCCAGGGTCAGCCCCAGCATTTT CSVGGPQGQPQHF
TRBD2 TRBJ2-5 few 15 TRBV7-6 TGTGCCAGCAGCGGACTAGCGGGAGTATCAGAGACCCAGTACTTC CASSGLAGVSETQYF
NA TRBJ1-2 NA 14 TRBV27 TGTGCCAGCAGTTTAAGATCCGGACAGCGGCAGTACACCTTC CASSLRSGQRQYTF
NA TRBJ2-5 few 17 TRBV11-2 TGTGCCAGCAGCTCAGGGCTAGGGGCAGGGGCTTCGCAGACCCAGTACTTC CASSSGLGAGASQTQYF
NA TRBJ1-1 NA 13 TRBV19 TGTGCCAGTAGTATAGGGGGGCAGAGTGAAGCTTTCTTT CASSIGGQSEAFF
NA TRBJ2-3 many 15 TRBV4-3 TGCGCCAGCAGCCAAGGACCGCTCCCCACAGATACGCAGTATTTT CASSQGPLPTDTQYF
NA TRBJ2-3 NA 17 TRBV3-1 TGTGCCAGCAGCCATGGACGCCGGCTAGCGTCCACAGATACGCAGTATTTT CASSHGRRLASTDTQYF
NA TRBJ1-2 NA 14 TRBV12-3/TRBV12-4 TGTGCCAGCAGTTATCGGACAGACCGTGATGGCTACACCTTC CASSYRTDRDGYTF
TRBD1 TRBJ2-5 few 16 TRBV13 TGTGCCAGCAGCTCGTCCGGGACAGGGGACCCCCCAACTCAGTACTTC CASSSSGTGDPPTQYF
NA TRBJ2-1 NA 11 TRBV11-2 TGTGCCAGCACCATTTGGGATGAGCAGTTCTTC CASTIWDEQFF
NA TRBJ1-1 NA 12 TRBV29-1 TGCAGCGCCGGAGGTGCTTGGACTGAAGCTTTCTTT CSAGGAWTEAFF
NA TRBJ2-1 once 15 TRBV27 TGTGCCAGCAGTTTATTCGCCGGACACATCAATGAGCAGTTCTTC CASSLFAGHINEQFF
NA TRBJ1-4 NA 14 TRBV20-1 TGCAGTGCTAGTCGCCGTAGACCAAATGAAAAACTGTTTTTT CSASRRRPNEKLFF
TRBD2 TRBJ2-5 NA 16 TRBV5-1 TGCGCCAGCACCCAGACTAGCGGGGGGCCCAGCGGGACCCAGTACTTC CASTQTSGGPSGTQYF
NA TRBJ1-2 NA 15 TRBV4-1 TGCGCCAGCAGCCAAGTCGGGGACTACGACTATGGCTACACCTTC CASSQVGDYDYGYTF
NA TRBJ2-5 NA 14 TRBV24-1 TGTGCCACCAGTGATTTGCGAGGCAGAGAGACCCAGTACTTC CATSDLRGRETQYF
NA TRBJ2-2 few 13 TRBV11-2 TGTGCCAGCAGCTTAGAGGTTTTCGGGGAGCTGTTTTTT CASSLEVFGELFF
NA TRBJ2-3 NA 14 TRBV5-1 TGCGCCAGCTTCTTAGCCACAAGCACAGATACGCAGTATTTT CASFLATSTDTQYF
NA TRBJ2-3 NA 13 TRBV11-3 TGTGCCAGCAGCTTAGGCGGTTTAGGCATGCAGTATTTT CASSLGGLGMQYF
TRBD1 TRBJ2-7 NA 14 TRBV29-1 TGCAGCGCTGCAGGGCAGGGGGCGATATACGAGCAGTACTTC CSAAGQGAIYEQYF
NA TRBJ2-1 NA 16 TRBV6-5 TGTGCCAGCAGTTACGTGGGGGGCGGCTCCTACAATGAGCAGTTCTTC CASSYVGGGSYNEQFF
TRBD2 TRBJ2-6 NA 18 TRBV7-9 TGTGCCAGCAGCTTAGGGACTAGCGGGAGCACTGGGGCCAACGTCCTGACTTTC CASSLGTSGSTGANVLTF
TRBD2 TRBJ2-5 few 18 TRBV28 TGTGCCAGCAGTCCACCGGGACTAGCGGGAAAAACCCCCCGGGAGCAGTACTTC CASSPPGLAGKTPREQYF
TRBD1 TRBJ1-5 NA 15 TRBV4-1 TGCGCCAGCAGCCAACGGACAGGGGAGTTGCGGCCCCAGCATTTT CASSQRTGELRPQHF
TRBD2 TRBJ2-3 NA 15 TRBV27 TGTGCCAGCAGTTTACTCAGCGGGAGCGGGGATACGCAGTATTTT CASSLLSGSGDTQYF
NA TRBJ1-2 NA 12 TRBV12-3/TRBV12-4 TGTGCCAGCAATACCGGGGCGCGAGGCTACACCTTC CASNTGARGYTF
NA TRBJ2-7 few 14 TRBV29-1 TGCAGCGTTGAGGTTGAGGACAGTCACTACGAGCAGTACTTC CSVEVEDSHYEQYF
TRBD1 TRBJ2-1 NA 16 TRBV5-5 TGTGCCAGCAGCCGGACAGGGAGGACCCCCTACAATGAGCAGTTCTTC CASSRTGRTPYNEQFF
TRBD2 TRBJ2-5 NA 15 TRBV3-1 TGTGCCAGCAGCCCAGACCCGACTAGCGCAGAGACCCAGTACTTC CASSPDPTSAETQYF
NA TRBJ2-5 NA 11 TRBV24-1 TGTGCCACCTCCGCGGGAAAGACCCAGTACTTC CATSAGKTQYF
NA TRBJ2-7 NA 15 TRBV2 TGTGCCAGCAGTGAAGCCCAGAGGGCCTCCTACGAGCAGTACTTC CASSEAQRASYEQYF
TRBD2 TRBJ2-4 many 14 TRBV7-9 TGTGCCAGCAGCTTAGTAGCGGGGGGAAACATTCAGTACTTC CASSLVAGGNIQYF
TRBD2 TRBJ2-7 NA 14 TRBV20-1 TGCAGTGCCCCCATAGCGGGAGGTTTTTACGAGCAGTACTTC CSAPIAGGFYEQYF
TRBD1 TRBJ1-2 many 13 TRBV2 TGCGCCAGCAGTGAGGGACAGGGCTATGGCTACACCTTC CASSEGQGYGYTF
NA TRBJ1-1 NA 15 TRBV5-1 TGCGCCAGCAGCTTCGACTCAGGGTTGAACACTGAAGCTTTCTTT CASSFDSGLNTEAFF
NA TRBJ2-1 NA 11 TRBV20-1 TGCAGTGTCCCTAGATCCACTGAGCAGTTCTTC CSVPRSTEQFF
NA TRBJ1-2 NA 14 TRBV7-9 TGTGCCAGCAGCTTACCCAGGGCTAGAGATGGCTACACCTTC CASSLPRARDGYTF
TRBD1 TRBJ2-7 NA 15 TRBV5-5 TGTGCCAGCAGCTTGGTCGACAGGGGGCTCTACGAGCAGTACTTC CASSLVDRGLYEQYF
TRBD1 TRBJ2-2 NA 14 TRBV5-1 TGCGCCAGCAGCTTGAGACAGGGCAACGGGGAGCTGTTTTTT CASSLRQGNGELFF
TRBD1 TRBJ1-2 NA 14 TRBV3-1 TGTGCCAGCAGTACAACAGGGGATATATCTGGCTACACCTTC CASSTTGDISGYTF
NA TRBJ1-2 NA 13 TRBV29-1 TGCAGCGTGGGGGAGGGGAGGGTAGAAGGCTACACCTTC CSVGEGRVEGYTF
TRBD1 TRBJ1-5 once 15 TRBV29-1 TGCAGCGTTGAAGAAACAGGGGAAGGCAATCAGCCCCAGCATTTT CSVEETGEGNQPQHF
NA TRBJ2-5 NA 12 TRBV5-1 TGCGCCAGCAGCTTGACAGGGTACGAGCGGTACTTC CASSLTGYERYF
TRBD1 TRBJ1-4 NA 14 TRBV7-9 TGTGCCAGCAGCTTAGGGACAGGGGGAGGAAAACTGTTTTTT CASSLGTGGGKLFF
NA TRBJ2-7 many 13 TRBV4-3 TGCGCCAGCAGCCAAGATCTGGTCTACGAGCAGTACTTC CASSQDLVYEQYF
TRBD1 TRBJ1-2 NA 14 TRBV27 TGTGCCAGCAGTTTATGGGCGACAGGGGGAGGCTACACCTTC CASSLWATGGGYTF
NA TRBJ2-6 few 15 TRBV28 TGTGCCAGCAGCGAAACAGGGCCTGGGGCCAACGTCCTGACTTTC CASSETGPGANVLTF
NA TRBJ2-7 NA 14 TRBV7-8 TGTGCCAGCAGCTTATACCCGGACTCCTACGAGCAGTACTTC CASSLYPDSYEQYF
NA TRBJ1-5 NA 17 TRBV12-3/TRBV12-4 TGTGCCAGCATCCGGGGGGCAGGAGCTTATAGCAATCAGCCCCAGCATTTT CASIRGAGAYSNQPQHF
NA TRBJ2-3 NA 15 TRBV18 TGTGCCAGCTCACCGGAGGTCCGTGAGACAGATACGCAGTATTTT CASSPEVRETDTQYF
NA TRBJ2-7 NA 15 TRBV27 TGTGCCAGCAGTTCCACCGGGACTTTATCCTACGAGCAGTACTTC CASSSTGTLSYEQYF